These 29 T cell receptor beta chains came from one sample sequenced in a study of response to subunit inactivated influenza vaccine (dated by TCRdb to the late 2010s). Library preparation was by RT-PCR. This sample was sequenced with an Illumina HiSeq 2500. Using fastp trimming at Q25 and MiXCR clonotype assembly, TCRdb reanalyzed the public sequencing data and kept in-frame beta chains. Entries that share a CDR3 protein sequence are merged under the most common genes and DNA. The sample records about 240,000 distinct CDR3 sequences, 12% of which are singletons. The top ten constitute 7.8% of the sample. The starting material was non-naive T cells sorted from PBMCs, obtained 14 to 15 days before vaccination. In the paper's terms, the cell subset or site label means: memory T cell fraction. The receptors shown here come from a man between 50 and 59 years old who received an inactivated influenza vaccine. Donor details come from another sample of the same person, matched by shared clones.

This clonotype was recorded a few times. The V and J genes are TRBV6-1 and TRBJ1-3; D might be TRBD1 (6 bases). The length of the CDR3 is 14 residues. The germline CDR1 and CDR2 sequences are MNHNS and SASEGT. The V and J ends lost 4 bases and 1 base respectively, with 8 bases between them. CDR3 residues: CASSVQGSGNTIYF. DNA of the CDR3: TGTGCCAGCAGTGTACAGGGATCTGGAAACACCATATATTTT.

This rearrangement joins TRBV7-6 to TRBJ2-3; TRBD2 agrees at 7 bases. The junction had 13 bases not matched to a gene; V was cut back by 4 bases and J by 3 bases. The germline V gene has CDR1 SGHVS and CDR2 FNYEAQ. The CDR3 covers 17 residues. CDR3 residues: CASSSKVAGEQTDTQYF. In DNA form, the CDR3 reads TGTGCCAGCAGCTCCAAAGTCGCGGGGGAGCAGACAGATACGCAGTATTTT.

This clonotype was seen a few times. The gene calls are TRBV27 and TRBJ2-7, with D possibly matching TRBD2 (5 bases). V was pared by 6 bases and J by 2 bases, with 11 bases between. The CDR3 runs 13 residues. Germline CDR1 MNHEY, CDR2 SMNVEV (reference sequence). CDR3 bases: TGTGCCAGCAGCCTAACTAGAGCCTACGAGCAGTACTTC. Translating it yields CASSLTRAYEQYF.

In the case of this clonotype: A read error is possible here, since a much larger clone lies one base away. The chain has TRBV20-1 and TRBJ2-5; tentatively, D is TRBD2 (6 bases). CDR3 length: 16 amino acids. CDR1 and CDR2 from the germline V gene are DFQATT and SNEGSKA (reference sequence). DNA of the CDR3: TGCTGTGCTAGAGCTGGAGAACGGGGGTACCAAGAGACCCAGTACTTC. Its translation: CCARAGERGYQETQYF.

This clonotype was counted at least ten times. The chain has TRBV5-1 and TRBJ2-3, with D uncertain. V was clipped by 2 bases and J by 4 bases, with 8 bases between them. The germline V gene has CDR1 SGHRS and CDR2 YFSETQ. CDR3 length equals 13 residues. The CDR3 is CASSFIVPDTQYF. The DNA of the CDR3 is TGCGCCAGCAGCTTTATTGTCCCAGATACGCAGTATTTT.

This clonotype has a count of ten or more. This chain joins TRBV29-1 and TRBJ2-7, with D possibly matching TRBD2 (6 bases). The CDR3 has 14 amino acids. V lost 4 bases and J 2 bases, leaving 15 bases between the germline ends. Germline CDR1 reads SQVTM; CDR2 reads ANQGSEA. The chain's CDR3 is CSVGEVRGTYEQYF. CDR3 bases: TGCAGCGTTGGGGAGGTCCGGGGAACCTACGAGCAGTACTTC.

A remark on this clonotype: A read error may be the cause here, since a much bigger clone is one base away. CDR3 DNA: TGCGCCAGCAGCCAAGATCTCCCCGGACAGGGCGTCCCGAGCTATGGCTACACCTTC. Translated: CASSQDLPGQGVPSYGYTF. The chain employs TRBV4-3 and TRBJ1-2; 8 bases are a match to TRBD1. V gave up 0 bases and J gave up 4 bases; unmatched junction bases: 16. CDR1 is LGHNA, CDR2 YSLEER, per germline. The CDR3 has 19 residues.

This sequence joins TRBV24-1 and TRBJ2-5; D remains ambiguous. The CDR3 totals 12 residues. Trimming cost V 1 base and J 5 bases, with 4 bases left between them. Germline lookup yields CDR1 KGHDR and CDR2 SFDVKD. The CDR3 sequence: CATSDFGETQYF. The CDR3 DNA sequence: TGTGCCACCAGTGATTTCGGGGAGACCCAGTACTTC.

The table lists this clonotype with many counts. CDR3 in DNA: TGCGCCAGCAGCTTGGTTCGCGTTAATGACGAGCAGTACTTC. Residues: CASSLVRVNDEQYF. V and J are TRBV5-1 and TRBJ2-7; D is unresolved. CDR1 and CDR2 (germline): SGHRS, YFSETQ. The CDR3 extends over 14 amino acids. V lost 0 bases and J lost 5, with 12 bases in between.

For the CDR3, the DNA is TGCGCCAGCAGCTTGGCCAAGTCCACAGATACGCAGTATTTT. It translates to CASSLAKSTDTQYF. The J gene is TRBJ2-3, the V gene TRBV5-1, with D unclear. Germline V gene lookup returns CDR1 SGHRS and CDR2 YFSETQ. The V gene lost 0 bases and the J gene lost 2 bases, with 7 bases spanning the gap. The CDR3 runs 14 residues.

The chain carries TRBV28 and TRBJ1-2; a possible D gene is TRBD1 (5 bases). V shed 6 bases and J shed 2 bases, with 16 bases lying between them. CDR3 length equals 15 residues. Germline V lookup: CDR1 MDHEN, CDR2 SYDVKM. The CDR3 DNA reads as TGTGCCAGCAGGTACCCGGGACGGCTGAACTATGGCTACACCTTC. Translating it yields CASRYPGRLNYGYTF.

V is TRBV2 and J is TRBJ1-3; 7 nucleotides agree with TRBD1. Germline assignment: CDR1 SNHLY and CDR2 FYNNEI. V shed 4 bases and J 0 bases; nucleotides not matched to a gene: 9. The CDR3 is made up of 17 amino acids. CDR3 sequence (DNA): TGTGCCAGCAGTGGGAAGTCGGGACAGAACTCTGGAAACACCATATATTTT. Its protein product is CASSGKSGQNSGNTIYF. Based on the CDR3 plus reference TRBV2 and TRBJ1-3, the full variable domain is EPEVTQTPSHQVTQMGQEVILRCVPISNHLYFYWYRQILGQKVEFLVSFYNNEISEKSEIFDDQFSVERPDGSNFTLKIRSTKLEDSAMYFCASSGKSGQNSGNTIYFGEGSWLTVV.

V is TRBV7-2 and J is TRBJ2-7; 13 bases match TRBD2. The germline CDR1 and CDR2 sequences are SGHTA and FQGNSA. This CDR3 is 16 amino acids long. Germline trimming cut 4 bases from V and 4 bases from J; bases unmatched to any gene: 7. CDR3 amino acids: CASSYPGLAGAYEQYF. The CDR3 DNA is TGTGCCAGCAGCTACCCCGGACTAGCGGGAGCATACGAGCAGTACTTC.

There are a few counts of this clonotype. V gene TRBV7-2 combines with J gene TRBJ2-7; 12 positions agree with TRBD2. Trimming cost V 1 base and J 6 bases; bases outside gene matches: 10. The CDR3 runs 17 residues. Looked up from germline, CDR1 is SGHTA and CDR2 is FQGNSA. This CDR3 is CASSLVWASGRAGEQYF. CDR3 DNA sequence: TGTGCCAGCAGCTTAGTTTGGGCTAGCGGGAGGGCCGGCGAGCAGTACTTC.

The chain recombines TRBV5-1 with TRBJ2-2, with 9 bases matching TRBD1. The CDR3 is 13 amino acids. V was pared by 7 bases and J by 3 bases, with 1 base of the junction left unmatched. Germline CDR1 reads SGHRS; CDR2 reads YFSETQ. For the CDR3, the DNA is TGCGCCAGCCGACAGGGGGACACCGGGGAGCTGTTTTTT. As protein: CASRQGDTGELFF.

The chain links TRBV24-1 to TRBJ2-1; 10 bases are a match to TRBD1. The CDR3 totals 19 residues. Germline values: CDR1 KGHDR, CDR2 SFDVKD. After removal of 3 bases from V and 3 bases from J, the junction contained 13 bases not matched to a gene. CDR3 protein: CATSDVPGQGRGDYNEQFF. The CDR3 region has the DNA TGTGCCACCAGTGATGTCCCGGGACAGGGGCGGGGGGACTACAATGAGCAGTTCTTC.

The chain uses TRBV27 and TRBJ1-1; D call uncertain. Trimming took off 5 bases at V and 1 base at J, with 14 bases between the two ends. CDR3 length equals 15 residues. CDR1 and CDR2 from the germline V gene are MNHEY and SMNVEV (reference sequence). DNA for the CDR3: TGTGCCAGCAGTCGGATCCTGACGGCGAACACTGAAGCTTTCTTT. It codes for CASSRILTANTEAFF.

This clonotype was counted between two and nine times. The chain employs TRBV2 and TRBJ2-7; D gene uncertain. CDR3 size: 12 residues. Germline CDR1 reads SNHLY; CDR2 reads FYNNEI. The ends were cut back, 5 bases at V and 6 bases at J, with 11 bases in the middle. Here the CDR3 reads CASSPNMVEQYF. The CDR3 DNA follows: TGTGCCAGCAGTCCCAACATGGTCGAGCAGTACTTC.

This clonotype is a singleton in its sample. This chain uses TRBV28 with TRBJ2-7, with TRBD2 matching over 7 bases. The CDR3 length is 12 residues. Per the germline V gene, CDR1 is MDHEN and CDR2 is SYDVKM. V shed 6 bases, J shed 3 bases, and the junction held 2 bases outside the gene matches. The CDR3 nucleotides read TGTGCCAGCAGGGGGGGGTACTACGAGCAGTACTTC. This translates into CASRGGYYEQYF. Combining the CDR3 with reference TRBV28 and TRBJ2-7 gives the whole variable domain DVKVTQSSRYLVKRTGEKVFLECVQDMDHENMFWYRQDPGLGLRLIYFSYDVKMKEKGDIPEGYSVSREKKERFSLILESASTNQTSMYLCASRGGYYEQYFGPGTRLTVT.

This clonotype was recorded at least ten times. The chain recombines TRBV14 with TRBJ2-7, with D possibly matching TRBD1 (6 bases). V was shortened by 4 bases and J by 0 bases, with 10 bases between the two germline ends. Germline loops: CDR1 SGHDN, CDR2 FVKESK. This CDR3 is built from 14 residues. The CDR3, as DNA: TGTGCCAGCAGCCCCACAGGGTTCTCCTACGAGCAGTACTTC. It specifies CASSPTGFSYEQYF. Supplemented by reference TRBV14 and TRBJ2-7, the full variable domain reads EAGVTQFPSHSVIEKGQTVTLRCDPISGHDNLYWYRRVMGKEIKFLLHFVKESKQDESGMPNNRFLAERTGGTYSTLKVQPAELEDSGVYFCASSPTGFSYEQYFGPGTRLTVT.

The gene calls are TRBV28 and TRBJ1-6, with TRBD1 as a possible D gene (6 bases). The CDR3 spans 15 residues. From germline, CDR1 is MDHEN and CDR2 SYDVKM. V was shortened by 3 bases and J by 2 bases, with 8 bases between the two germline ends. CDR3 bases: TGTGCCAGCAGTTTGGGGGGCGCCTATAATTCACCCCTCCACTTT. This encodes CASSLGGAYNSPLHF.

This clonotype was counted between two and nine times. The chain joins TRBV12-3 or TRBV12-4 to TRBJ1-6; the D gene is possibly TRBD1 (6 bases). This CDR3 region has 15 residues. Trimming took off 2 bases at V and 7 bases at J, with 12 bases between the two ends. CDR3 in amino acids: CASSLSGAKNSPLHF. In DNA form, the CDR3 reads TGTGCCAGCAGTTTATCGGGGGCAAAGAATTCACCCCTCCACTTT.

The gene calls are TRBV30 and TRBJ2-1; TRBD2 matches 9 bases. The CDR3 has 14 residues. With 2 bases clipped from V and 9 bases from J, the junction kept 8 bases outside the gene matches. The germline V gene has CDR1 GTSNPN and CDR2 SVGIG (reference sequence). The CDR3 nucleotides are TGTGCCTGGAGTCTAGCGGGGATTATCAGTGAGCAGTTCTTC. Translated: CAWSLAGIISEQFF.

The gene calls are TRBV6-2 or TRBV6-3 and TRBJ2-1, with a tentative D call TRBD2 (6 bases). Looked up from germline, CDR1 is MNHEY and CDR2 is SVGEGT. This CDR3 spans 16 amino acids. V lost 5 bases and J 4 bases, leaving 18 bases between the germline ends. The CDR3 nucleotides read TGTGCCAGCAGTATAGTTCCGGGACTCACATACAATGAGCAGTTCTTC. Translated: CASSIVPGLTYNEQFF.

This clonotype was counted only a few times. V and J are TRBV7-6 and TRBJ1-2, with a tentative D call TRBD1 (5 bases). The germline V gene encodes CDR1 SGHVS and CDR2 FNYEAQ. The V gene lost 1 base and the J gene lost 8 bases, with 8 bases spanning the gap. The CDR3 spans 12 residues. The CDR3 loop reads CASSLDGDGYTF. CDR3 nucleotide sequence: TGTGCCAGCAGCTTAGACGGGGACGGCTACACCTTC.

The chain couples TRBV4-1 to TRBJ1-5; a weak D match, TRBD1 (5 bases). In germline, CDR1 is MGHRA, CDR2 YSYEKL. The V gene lost 0 bases and the J gene lost 5 bases, with 11 bases spanning the gap. The CDR3 is made up of 15 amino acids. The CDR3 region has the DNA TGCGCCAGCAGCCAAGATTCCGGGGGGTATCAGCCCCAGCATTTT. It codes for CASSQDSGGYQPQHF.

This rearrangement joins TRBV9 to TRBJ2-7, with a weak D call TRBD1 (6 bases). V was pared by 7 bases and J by 3 bases, with 14 bases between. Germline V CDR1 and CDR2: SGDLS, YYNGEE. The CDR3 has 13 amino acids. The CDR3, as DNA: TGTGCCAGCCATTGCGGACAGTTCTACGAGCAGTACTTC. Amino acids: CASHCGQFYEQYF.

The sample holds a few counts of this clonotype. V and J are TRBV6-5 and TRBJ1-1; possible D gene TRBD1, 5 bases. Trimming removed 2 bases at V and 1 base at J, with 5 bases between. The CDR3 has 13 residues. Germline V gene sequence: CDR1 MNHEY, CDR2 SVGAGI. The CDR3 DNA sequence: TGTGCCAGCAGTTACAGGGGGAACACTGAAGCTTTCTTT. It yields the protein CASSYRGNTEAFF.

This clonotype was counted many times. The V gene is TRBV11-2, the J gene TRBJ2-5; a weak D match, TRBD1 (6 bases). Germline loops: CDR1 SGHAT, CDR2 FQNNGV. Trimming took 5 bases from V and 5 from J, leaving 12 bases between them. The CDR3 runs 13 residues. The CDR3 sequence: CASSGTGKETQYF. The CDR3 nucleotides read TGTGCCAGCAGCGGAACAGGGAAGGAGACCCAGTACTTC.